The T cell receptor beta chain under discussion was sequenced for a study of radiation and T cells in renal cell carcinoma. Whole-study context: Nephrectomy followed 15 Gy stereotactic body radiation by 4 weeks.

Regarding time point: baseline pretreatment blood. Treatment meaning: 15 Gy SBRT to primary tumor, nephrectomy 4 weeks later. Serial blood draws occurred at baseline and 2 and 4 weeks post-SBRT. Profiled with immunoSEQ multiplex PCR; TCRdb holds only in-frame clones, not every one. The sample holds about 91,000 clones; about 79% are singletons and the top ten take approximately 6.4%. Study observations and caveats: Top tumor clonotypes rose in blood 2 weeks post-radiation, then contracted.

On this clone: Its antigen is undetermined.

Trimming took 6 bases from V and 6 from J; bases not matched to a gene: 9. Germline V CDR1 and CDR2: MNHEY, SVGAGI. The CDR3 contains 15 residues. The TCR originated in a man between 60 and 75 years old with renal cell carcinoma. Sequenced here: blood, sampled from a patient whose treatment included radiotherapy and nephrectomy. This chain uses TRBV6-5 with TRBJ2-7; 12 nucleotides match TRBD2. CDR3 DNA sequence: TGTGCCAGCAGCCGACTAGCGGGAGTTATAAGCGAGCAGTACTTC. Translation gives CASSRLAGVISEQYF.